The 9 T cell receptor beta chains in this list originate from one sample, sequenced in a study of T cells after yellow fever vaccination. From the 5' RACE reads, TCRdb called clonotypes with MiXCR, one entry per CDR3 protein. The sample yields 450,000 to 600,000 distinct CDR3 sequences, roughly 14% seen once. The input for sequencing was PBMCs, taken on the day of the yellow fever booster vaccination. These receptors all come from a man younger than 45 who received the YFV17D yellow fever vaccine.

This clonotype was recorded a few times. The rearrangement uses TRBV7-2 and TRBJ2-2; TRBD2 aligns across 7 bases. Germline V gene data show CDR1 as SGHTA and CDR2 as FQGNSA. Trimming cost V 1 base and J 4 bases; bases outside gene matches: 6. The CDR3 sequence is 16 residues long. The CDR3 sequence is CASSLEGGPGTGELFF. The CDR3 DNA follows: TGTGCCAGCAGCTTAGAGGGAGGGCCGGGCACCGGGGAGCTGTTTTTT.

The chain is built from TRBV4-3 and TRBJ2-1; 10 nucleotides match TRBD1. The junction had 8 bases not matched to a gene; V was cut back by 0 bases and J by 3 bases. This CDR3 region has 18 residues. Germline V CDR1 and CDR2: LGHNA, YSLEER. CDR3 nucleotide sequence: TGCGCCAGCAGCCAAGATGGTCACCGGACAGGGGGCTACAATGAGCAGTTCTTC. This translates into CASSQDGHRTGGYNEQFF.

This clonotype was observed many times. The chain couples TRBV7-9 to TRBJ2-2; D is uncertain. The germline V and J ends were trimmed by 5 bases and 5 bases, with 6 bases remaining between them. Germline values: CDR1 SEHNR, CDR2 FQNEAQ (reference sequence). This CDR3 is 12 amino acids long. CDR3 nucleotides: TGTGCCAGCAGCCCTGGAACCGGGGAGCTGTTTTTT. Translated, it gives CASSPGTGELFF.

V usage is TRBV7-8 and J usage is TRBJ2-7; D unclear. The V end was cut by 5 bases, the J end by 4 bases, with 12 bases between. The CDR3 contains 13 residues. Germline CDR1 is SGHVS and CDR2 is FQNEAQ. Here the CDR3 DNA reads TGTGCCAGCAGCCCAGCACTGAGTTACGAGCAGTACTTC. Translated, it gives CASSPALSYEQYF.

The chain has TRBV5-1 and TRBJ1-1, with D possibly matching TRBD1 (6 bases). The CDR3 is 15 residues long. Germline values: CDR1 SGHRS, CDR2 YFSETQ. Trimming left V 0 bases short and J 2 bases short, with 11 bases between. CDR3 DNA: TGCGCCAGCAGCTTGGCAATACAGGGAAACACTGAAGCTTTCTTT. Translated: CASSLAIQGNTEAFF.

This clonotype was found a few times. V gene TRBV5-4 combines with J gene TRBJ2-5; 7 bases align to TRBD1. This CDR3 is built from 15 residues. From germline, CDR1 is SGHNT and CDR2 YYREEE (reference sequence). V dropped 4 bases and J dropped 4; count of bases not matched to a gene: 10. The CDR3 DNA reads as TGTGCCAGCAGCATGTGGGACAGACCCCTAGAGACCCAGTACTTC. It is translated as CASSMWDRPLETQYF.

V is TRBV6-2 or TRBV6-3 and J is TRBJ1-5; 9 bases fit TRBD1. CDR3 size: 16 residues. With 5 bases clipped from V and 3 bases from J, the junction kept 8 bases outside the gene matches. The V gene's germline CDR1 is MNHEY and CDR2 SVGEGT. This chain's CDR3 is CASSRGQGGHNQPQHF. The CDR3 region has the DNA TGTGCCAGCAGTCGGGGACAGGGCGGGCACAATCAGCCCCAGCATTTT.

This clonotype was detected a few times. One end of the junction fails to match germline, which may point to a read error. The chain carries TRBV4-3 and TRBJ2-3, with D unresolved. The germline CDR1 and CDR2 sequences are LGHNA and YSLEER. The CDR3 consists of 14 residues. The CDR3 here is CASSEMSATNTQYF. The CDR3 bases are TGCGCCAGCAGCGAGATGTCCGCCACAAATACGCAGTATTTT.

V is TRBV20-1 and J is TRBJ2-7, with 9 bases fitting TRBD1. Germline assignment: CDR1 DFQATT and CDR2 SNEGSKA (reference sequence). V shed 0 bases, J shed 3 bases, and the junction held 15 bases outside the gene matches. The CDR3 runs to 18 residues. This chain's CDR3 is CSARDWTRPGQGGYEQYF. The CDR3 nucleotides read TGCAGTGCTAGAGATTGGACCCGACCGGGACAGGGAGGCTACGAGCAGTACTTC.